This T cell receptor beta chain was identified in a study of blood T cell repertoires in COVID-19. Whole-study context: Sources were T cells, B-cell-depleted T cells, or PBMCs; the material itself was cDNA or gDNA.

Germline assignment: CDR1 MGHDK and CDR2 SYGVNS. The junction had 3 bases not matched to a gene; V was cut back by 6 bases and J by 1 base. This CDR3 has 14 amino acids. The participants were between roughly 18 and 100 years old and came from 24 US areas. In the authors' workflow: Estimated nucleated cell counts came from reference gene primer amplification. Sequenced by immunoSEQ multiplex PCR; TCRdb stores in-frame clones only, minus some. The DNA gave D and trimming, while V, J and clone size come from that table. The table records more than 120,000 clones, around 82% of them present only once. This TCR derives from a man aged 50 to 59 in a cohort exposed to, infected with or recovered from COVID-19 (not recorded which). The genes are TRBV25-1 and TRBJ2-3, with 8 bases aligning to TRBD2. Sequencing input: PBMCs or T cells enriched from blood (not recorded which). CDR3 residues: CASSPGGGTDTQYF. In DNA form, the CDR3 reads TGTGCCAGCAGCCCCGGGGGGGGCACAGATACGCAGTATTTT.